These 10 T cell receptor beta chains came from one sample sequenced in a study of T cells in Graves' hyperthyroidism and ophthalmopathy. Amplified TCR beta CDR3 regions derived from RNA transcripts. RT-PCR in the first round (using the HTBI primer set) targeted the TCR CDR3. MiXCR, applied by TCRdb to the multiplex PCR reads, yields one record per CDR3 protein. The sample contains some 760,000 distinct CDR3 sequences, 14% of which appear only once. Sequencing was done on a sample of blood. The receptors were gathered from a woman aged 18-35 years with Graves' hyperthyroidism.

This clonotype was detected many times. The chain recombines TRBV5-1 with TRBJ2-1, with 11 bases lining up with TRBD2. The V gene's germline CDR1 is SGHRS and CDR2 YFSETQ. This CDR3 has 16 amino acids. Unmatched junction bases numbered 3, after V lost 0 bases and J lost 4 bases. The DNA for the CDR3 is TGCGCCAGCAGCTTGGAGGCTAGCGGGGGGTACAATGAGCAGTTCTTC. Its protein product is CASSLEASGGYNEQFF.

J is TRBJ2-1 and V is TRBV5-1, with no clear D. Germline V lookup: CDR1 SGHRS, CDR2 YFSETQ. This CDR3 contains 13 residues. Trimming removed 2 bases from V and 8 bases from J, with 11 bases in between. CDR3 protein: CASSFTGPYEQFF. The CDR3 coding sequence is TGCGCCAGCAGCTTCACCGGGCCATATGAGCAGTTCTTC.

In this sample, this clonotype turned up many times. The V gene is TRBV30, the J gene TRBJ1-1, with no clear D. The CDR3 is made up of 11 amino acids. Germline V gene sequence: CDR1 GTSNPN, CDR2 SVGIG (reference sequence). V gave up 7 bases and J gave up 6 bases, with 12 bases separating them. CDR3 in DNA: TGTGCCTCCCGCCCGGTTTCTGAAGCTTTCTTT. Protein sequence: CASRPVSEAFF.

This clonotype was observed a few times. The rearrangement joins TRBV24-1 to TRBJ2-1; no firm D call. Per germline, CDR1 KGHDR and CDR2 SFDVKD. There are 15 residues in the CDR3. The V and J ends lost 7 bases and 4 bases respectively, with 16 bases between them. The CDR3 loop is CATRADGGFYNEQFF. In DNA form, the CDR3 reads TGTGCCACCAGGGCGGACGGCGGCTTTTACAATGAGCAGTTCTTC.

Only a few counts were recorded for this clonotype. This chain connects TRBV7-9 to TRBJ2-1; a weak D match, TRBD1 (5 bases). CDR1 is SEHNR and CDR2 is FQNEAQ in the germline V gene (reference sequence). The ends were cut back, 5 bases at V and 4 bases at J, with 12 bases in the middle. The CDR3 loop spans 14 amino acids. CDR3 DNA sequence: TGTGCCAGCAGCCACAACAGGAATTACAATGAGCAGTTCTTC. The encoded protein is CASSHNRNYNEQFF.

This clonotype was seen a handful of times. V gene TRBV19 combines with J gene TRBJ1-4, with D possibly matching TRBD1 (6 bases). CDR1 and CDR2 (germline): LNHDA, SQIVND (reference sequence). CDR3 length: 17 residues. Deletions cut 0 bases from V and 3 bases from J, with 14 bases between. CDR3 in DNA: TGTGCCAGTAGTATAGATCGGGGCCAGGGGTCTAATGAAAAACTGTTTTTT. Translation: CASSIDRGQGSNEKLFF.

This clonotype was picked up a small number of times. The chain employs TRBV11-1 and TRBJ2-7; D is unresolved. This CDR3 comprises 13 residues. Germline lookup yields CDR1 SGHAT and CDR2 FQDESV (reference sequence). Trimming left V 4 bases short and J 5 bases short, with 12 bases between. CDR3 loop: CASSSPGRDEQYF. The CDR3 region has the DNA TGTGCCAGCAGCTCGCCCGGTAGGGACGAGCAGTACTTC.

This clonotype was picked up a small number of times. The genes are TRBV11-2 and TRBJ2-3; D is uncertain. CDR3 length equals 14 residues. V was shortened by 2 bases and J by 2 bases, with 8 bases between the two germline ends. CDR1 and CDR2 from the germline V gene are SGHAT and FQNNGV. The CDR3 loop reads CASSLLKPTDTQYF. CDR3 bases: TGTGCCAGCAGCTTATTAAAGCCCACAGATACGCAGTATTTT.

This clonotype was counted at least ten times. The V gene is TRBV30, the J gene TRBJ1-1; D remains unclear. Germline CDR1 GTSNPN, CDR2 SVGIG (reference sequence). The CDR3 sequence is 12 residues long. Trimming pared 2 bases from V and 3 bases from J, leaving 7 bases between. CDR3 protein: CAWSFWDTEAFF. The DNA of the CDR3 is TGTGCCTGGAGTTTTTGGGACACTGAAGCTTTCTTT.

This clonotype has ten or more counts. The V gene is TRBV4-3, the J gene TRBJ2-1, with D hard to call. V shed 1 base and J shed 8 bases, with 9 bases lying between them. Germline V gene sequence: CDR1 LGHNA, CDR2 YSLEER. This CDR3 has 13 residues. The CDR3 loop is CASSQVEGHEQFF. The CDR3 DNA reads as TGCGCCAGCAGCCAAGTTGAAGGACATGAGCAGTTCTTC.